This T cell receptor beta chain was retrieved from a study of blood T cell repertoires in COVID-19. Germline V CDR1 and CDR2: MNHEY, SVGAGI. V shed 6 bases, J shed 6 bases, and the junction held 6 bases outside the gene matches. CDR3 size: 14 residues. The sample holds a few counts of this clone. This table comes from immunoSEQ multiplex PCR, and its TCRdb copy is limited to in-frame clones, with some not included. Of about 180,000 clones in the sample, roughly 77% were seen once. The specimen sequenced was peripheral blood. J is TRBJ1-5 and V is TRBV6-5; 9 nucleotides match TRBD1. This clonotype was obtained from an elderly woman with COVID-19, enrolled during active disease. The CDR3 nucleotides are TGTGCCAGCAGCCGGACAGGGGCTGTTCAGCCCCAGCATTTT. Protein sequence: CASSRTGAVQPQHF.